The rows below give T cell receptor beta chains drawn from one sample of a study of T cells after posttransplantation cyclophosphamide. Profiling relied on immunoSEQ multiplex PCR, and the TCRdb table lists in-frame clones only, not all of them. Observed in the sample are about 39,000 clones, none of them singletons. The sample was PBMCs. These receptors were obtained from a woman in her 50s in good health and a related stem cell transplant donor. Each CDR3 is given with its conserved first and last residue. The D gene is left open where the match is weak.

len	d_gene	v_gene	j_gene	CDR3aa
14	TRBD1	TRBV5-4	TRBJ2-2	CASSIGTVTGELFF
13	TRBD1	TRBV2	TRBJ1-5	CASGQGGNQPQHF
15	NA	TRBV7-3	NA	CASSPQTGFSYEQYF
13	NA	TRBV5-1	TRBJ1-1	CASSEQVNTEAFF
20	NA	TRBV5-4	TRBJ2-7	CASSFGTAITSAGGTYEQYF
15	TRBD1	TRBV5-1	TRBJ2-7	CASSWGTGGSYEQYF
15	NA	TRBV9	TRBJ2-7	CASSVGGLPSYEQYF
11	NA	TRBV20-1	TRBJ2-7	CSARQGSEQYF
16	NA	TRBV5-4	TRBJ1-6	CASSAASSSYNSPLHF
15	TRBD1	TRBV6-4	TRBJ2-3	CASSELGTGKGTQYF
16	TRBD2	TRBV7-2	TRBJ2-2	CASSLYGSGYTGELFF
13	NA	TRBV5-1	TRBJ2-1	CASSLGRGNEQFF
13	NA	TRBV28	TRBJ2-7	CASSPGSSYEQYF
20	TRBD2	TRBV4-1	TRBJ2-2	CASSQGLPAGGLLNTGELFF
15	TRBD1	TRBV6-1	TRBJ1-4	CASKGGGTVNEKLFF
17	TRBD1	TRBV11-2	TRBJ1-2	CASSPGTTGGRSYGYTF
14	TRBD2	TRBV5-6	TRBJ2-2	CASSQGTSTGELFF
16	NA	TRBV18	TRBJ2-2	CASSPPTGGNTGELFF
16	TRBD1	TRBV7-8	TRBJ2-3	CASSQTGSEWHGTQYF
16	NA	TRBV5-6	TRBJ1-2	CASSSRYRASSYGYTF
14	NA	TRBV19	TRBJ1-2	CASSSRGATYGYTF
13	TRBD1	TRBV10-1	TRBJ1-1	CASTATGSTEAFF
16	NA	TRBV27	TRBJ2-3	CASSLGTSSSTDTQYF
14	TRBD1	TRBV18	TRBJ2-7	CASSPGTGVYEQYF
14	TRBD1	TRBV25-1	TRBJ2-7	CASSGTGGTYEQYF
14	TRBD1	TRBV7-3	TRBJ2-1	CASSALTGAGEQFF
16	NA	TRBV7-9	TRBJ2-3	CASSSGPGTGTDTQYF
14	NA	TRBV19	TRBJ2-1	CASSIRGSYNEQFF
13	NA	TRBV7-3	TRBJ2-3	CASSPGFSDTQYF
14	NA	TRBV7-9	TRBJ2-7	CASSLSYQSYEQYF
16	NA	TRBV4-2	TRBJ1-5	CASSQEGQGRDQPQHF
14	TRBD1	TRBV7-2	TRBJ2-2	CASRTGTDTGELFF
15	NA	TRBV18	TRBJ1-5	CASSDTFQGQQPQHF